This T cell receptor (beta chain) was captured in a study of response to subunit inactivated influenza vaccine. General observations from the study: Every seasonal influenza vaccination brings in few new T cells, the authors suggested.

TCRdb passed the RT-PCR reads through MiXCR, listing each CDR3 protein once. This sample has 710,000 or so distinct CDR3 sequences, with less than 20% found just once. A remark on this clonotype: The antigen is not known.

Germline V lookup: CDR1 DFQATT, CDR2 SNEGSKA (reference sequence). V lost 5 bases to trimming and J lost 8 bases, with 18 bases between them. CDR3 length: 13 residues. The V and J genes are TRBV20-1 and TRBJ2-5, with D perhaps matching TRBD1 (5 bases). This receptor was identified in a man between 50 and 59 years old who received an inactivated influenza vaccine. The material was PBMCs from blood, obtained approximately 12 days after vaccination. CDR3 region: CSAPDLGVTTQYF. In DNA, the CDR3 is TGCAGTGCTCCGGATTTAGGGGTAACAACCCAGTACTTC.